The 11 T cell receptor beta chains below come from one sample, sequenced in a study of cytomegalovirus exposure and HLA in healthy donors. Clones were read by immunoSEQ multiplex PCR, and TCRdb kept only the in-frame ones, dropping some. The data hold about 130,000 clones, with under 90% observed a single time. Sequencing input: PBMCs. These receptors were obtained from a woman younger than 30 in good health and CMV-seronegative.

This rearrangement joins TRBV18 to TRBJ1-1; 8 nucleotides match TRBD1. The CDR3 is 17 residues long. The germline CDR1 and CDR2 sequences are KGHSH and LQKENI. Trimming at V came to 3 bases and at J to 3 bases, leaving 12 bases not matched to a gene. CDR3 amino acids: CASSPDRGRGRDTEAFF. DNA of the CDR3: TGTGCCAGCTCACCCGACAGGGGCCGGGGAAGGGACACTGAAGCTTTCTTT. Complete variable domain (other parts from reference TRBV18 and TRBJ1-1): NAGVMQNPRHLVRRRGQEARLRCSPMKGHSHVYWYRQLPEEGLKFMVYLQKENIIDESGMPKERFSAEFPKEGPSILRIQQVVRGDSAAYFCASSPDRGRGRDTEAFFGQGTRLTVV.

This clone has only one observation. The V call is TRBV7-8, the J call TRBJ2-3, with 9 bases matching TRBD2. This CDR3 comprises 16 residues. Germline V gives CDR1 SGHVS, CDR2 FQNEAQ. After removal of 6 bases from V and 4 bases from J, the junction contained 11 bases not matched to a gene. The CDR3 DNA sequence: TGTGCCAGCAGGAGAAGGGCGGGAGGGCCGTCAGATACGCAGTATTTT. This codes for CASRRRAGGPSDTQYF.

In this sample, this clone turned up once. This sequence joins TRBV2 and TRBJ2-2; D gene unclear. Germline-derived CDR1 and CDR2 are SNHLY and FYNNEI. Trimming removed 3 bases at V and 2 bases at J, with 10 bases between. This CDR3 comprises 15 residues. CDR3 sequence (DNA): TGTGCCAGCAGTGAGCAAGGCGGTAACACCGGGGAGCTGTTTTTT. As protein: CASSEQGGNTGELFF.

This clone was counted a single time. The genes are TRBV7-8 and TRBJ2-5; 7 nucleotides agree with TRBD2. The germline gives CDR1 SGHVS, CDR2 FQNEAQ. The CDR3 sequence is 15 residues long. V gave up 4 bases and J gave up 2 bases; unmatched junction bases: 7. Here the CDR3 reads CASSYGAGIQETQYF. In nucleotides, the CDR3 is TGTGCCAGCAGCTACGGAGCGGGGATTCAAGAGACCCAGTACTTC.

J is TRBJ1-5 and V is TRBV5-5; tentatively, D is TRBD1 (6 bases). The V gene lost 4 bases and the J gene lost 5 bases, with 16 bases spanning the gap. CDR1 is SGHKS, CDR2 YYEKEE, per germline (reference sequence). CDR3 size: 15 residues. CDR3 protein: CASSHLQGRYQPQHF. CDR3 sequence (DNA): TGTGCCAGCAGCCATCTACAGGGCCGGTATCAGCCCCAGCATTTT. The full variable domain, its missing parts supplied by reference TRBV5-5 and TRBJ1-5, is DAGVTQSPTHLIKTRGQQVTLRCSPISGHKSVSWYQQVLGQGPQFIFQYYEKEERGRGNFPDRFSARQFPNYSSELNVNALLLGDSALYLCASSHLQGRYQPQHFGDGTRLSIL.

This clone was picked up one time. This chain links TRBV6-6 with TRBJ1-4; D possibly corresponds to TRBD1 (5 bases). Deletions cut 6 bases from V and 0 bases from J, with 14 bases between. Germline V gene data show CDR1 as MNHNY and CDR2 as SVGAGI (reference sequence). The CDR3 is 16 residues long. CDR3 protein: CASSRSDSATNEKLFF. The CDR3 DNA reads TGTGCCAGCAGCCGCAGCGACAGTGCAACTAATGAAAAACTGTTTTTT.

This chain's CDR3 is CASSLSSTSVAYEQYF. For the CDR3, the DNA is TGTGCCAGCAGTTTATCCTCGACTAGCGTCGCCTACGAGCAGTACTTC. V gene TRBV27 combines with J gene TRBJ2-7; 8 bases line up with TRBD2. Germline V gene data show CDR1 as MNHEY and CDR2 as SMNVEV (reference sequence). Unmatched junction bases numbered 6, after V lost 0 bases and J lost 2 bases. This CDR3 spans 16 amino acids.

This chain uses TRBV28 with TRBJ2-1, with TRBD2 matching over 10 bases. The CDR3 consists of 15 residues. Germline V gene data show CDR1 as MDHEN and CDR2 as SYDVKM. Trimming at V came to 5 bases and at J to 0 bases, leaving 1 base not matched to a gene. This CDR3 is CASSPSGSSYNEQFF. CDR3 coding DNA: TGTGCCAGCAGTCCTAGCGGGAGCTCCTACAATGAGCAGTTCTTC.

The V and J genes are TRBV29-1 and TRBJ2-3; 10 bases are shared with TRBD2. The CDR3 runs to 18 residues. The junction had 13 bases not matched to a gene; V was cut back by 2 bases and J by 2 bases. Per the germline V gene, CDR1 is SQVTM and CDR2 is ANQGSEA. For the CDR3, the DNA is TGCAGCGTTGAACGGGGGTCGTATACTAGCGGGAACACAGATACGCAGTATTTT. This encodes CSVERGSYTSGNTDTQYF.

Points on this clone: This specimen includes other DNA sequences encoding the same CDR3. The chain recombines TRBV19 with TRBJ2-7, with TRBD1 matching over 10 bases. This CDR3 comprises 13 residues. Trimming removed 1 base from V and 6 bases from J; junction bases left unmatched: 0. Germline V gives CDR1 LNHDA, CDR2 SQIVND (reference sequence). The CDR3 nucleotides are TGTGCCAGTAGTATAGGGACAGGGGGCGAGCAGTACTTC. It is translated as CASSIGTGGEQYF.

This chain connects TRBV7-9 to TRBJ2-1, with 10 bases identical to TRBD2. Germline CDR1 and CDR2: SEHNR and FQNEAQ (reference sequence). The J segment lost 10 bases and the V segment lost 4 bases, leaving 10 bases of the junction unmatched. The CDR3 is 15 amino acids. CDR3 sequence reads: CASSSSGGTSAEQFF. The CDR3, as DNA: TGTGCCAGCAGCTCATCAGGGGGGACTAGCGCCGAGCAGTTCTTC.